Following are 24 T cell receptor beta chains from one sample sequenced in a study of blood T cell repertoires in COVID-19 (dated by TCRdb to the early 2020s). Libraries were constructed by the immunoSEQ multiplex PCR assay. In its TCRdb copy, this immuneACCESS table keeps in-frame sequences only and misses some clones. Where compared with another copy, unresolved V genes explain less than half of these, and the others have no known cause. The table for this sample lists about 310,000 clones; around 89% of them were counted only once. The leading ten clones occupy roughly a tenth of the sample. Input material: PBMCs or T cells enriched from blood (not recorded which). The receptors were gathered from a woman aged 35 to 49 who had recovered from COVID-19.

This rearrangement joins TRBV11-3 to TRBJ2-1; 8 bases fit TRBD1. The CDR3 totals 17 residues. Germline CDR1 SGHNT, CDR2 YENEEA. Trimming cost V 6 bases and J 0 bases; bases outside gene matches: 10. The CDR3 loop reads CASRSTRDRSSYNEQFF. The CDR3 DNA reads TGTGCCAGCAGGAGCACGAGGGACAGGAGCTCCTACAATGAGCAGTTCTTC.

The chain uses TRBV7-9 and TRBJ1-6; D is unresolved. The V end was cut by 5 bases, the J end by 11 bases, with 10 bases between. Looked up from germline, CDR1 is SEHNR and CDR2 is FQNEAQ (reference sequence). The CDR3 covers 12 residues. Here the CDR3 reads CASSPSVPPLHF. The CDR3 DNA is TGTGCCAGCAGCCCCTCGGTACCACCCCTCCACTTT.

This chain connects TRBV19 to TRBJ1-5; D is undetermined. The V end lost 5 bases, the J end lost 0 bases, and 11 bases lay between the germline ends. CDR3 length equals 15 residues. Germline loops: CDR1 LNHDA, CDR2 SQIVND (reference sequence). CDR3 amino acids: CASSEQKVSNQPQHF. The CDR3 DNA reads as TGTGCCAGTAGTGAACAGAAAGTTAGCAATCAGCCCCAGCATTTT.

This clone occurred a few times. The CDR3 DNA follows: TGTGCCAGCTCACTCGACAGGGATCAGCCCCAGCATTTT. The encoded protein is CASSLDRDQPQHF. V and J are TRBV18 and TRBJ1-5; 7 nucleotides agree with TRBD1. Trimming removed 4 bases from V and 5 bases from J; junction bases left unmatched: 2. Germline values: CDR1 KGHSH, CDR2 LQKENI. The CDR3 runs 13 residues.

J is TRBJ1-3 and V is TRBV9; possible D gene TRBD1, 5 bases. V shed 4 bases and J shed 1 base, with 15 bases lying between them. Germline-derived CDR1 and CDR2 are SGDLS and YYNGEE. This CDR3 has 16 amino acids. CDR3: CASSFPKGVSGNTIYF. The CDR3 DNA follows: TGTGCCAGCAGCTTCCCTAAAGGGGTATCTGGAAACACCATATATTTT. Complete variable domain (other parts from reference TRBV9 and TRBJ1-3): DSGVTQTPKHLITATGQRVTLRCSPRSGDLSVYWYQQSLDQGLQFLIQYYNGEERAKGNILERFSAQQFPDLHSELNLSSLELGDSALYFCASSFPKGVSGNTIYFGEGSWLTVV.

The CDR3 loop reads CASRPGLAGLGAGELFF. In DNA, the CDR3 is TGTGCCAGCAGACCAGGACTAGCGGGACTAGGGGCCGGGGAGCTGTTTTTT. This chain joins TRBV11-3 and TRBJ2-2; 12 bases agree with TRBD2. In germline, CDR1 is SGHNT, CDR2 YENEEA. V shed 6 bases and J 6 bases; nucleotides not matched to a gene: 11. The CDR3 covers 17 residues.

CDR3 loop: CASPRDSYGYTF. The CDR3 nucleotides read TGTGCCAGCCCAAGGGACAGCTATGGCTACACCTTC. The chain links TRBV2 to TRBJ1-2; 7 positions match TRBD1. The CDR3 has 12 residues. Germline V gene data show CDR1 as SNHLY and CDR2 as FYNNEI. Trimming cost V 8 bases and J 4 bases; bases outside gene matches: 4.

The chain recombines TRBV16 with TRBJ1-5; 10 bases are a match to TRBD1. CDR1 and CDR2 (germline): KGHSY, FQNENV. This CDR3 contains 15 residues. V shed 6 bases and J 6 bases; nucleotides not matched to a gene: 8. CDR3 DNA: TGTGCCAGCAGACCCCGACAGGGGGCCTTTCAGCCCCAGCATTTT. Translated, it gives CASRPRQGAFQPQHF. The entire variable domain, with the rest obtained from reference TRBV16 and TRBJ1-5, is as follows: GEEVAQTPKHLVRGEGQKAKLYCAPIKGHSYVFWYQQVLKNEFKFLISFQNENVFDETGMPKERFSAKCLPNSPCSLEIQATKLEDSAVYFCASRPRQGAFQPQHFGDGTRLSIL.

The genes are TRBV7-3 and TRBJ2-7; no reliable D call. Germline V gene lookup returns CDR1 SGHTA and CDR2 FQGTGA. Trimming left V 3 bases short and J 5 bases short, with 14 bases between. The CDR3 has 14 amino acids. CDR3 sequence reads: CASSLRGPPNEQYF. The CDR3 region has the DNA TGTGCCAGCAGCTTGAGAGGTCCTCCTAACGAGCAGTACTTC.

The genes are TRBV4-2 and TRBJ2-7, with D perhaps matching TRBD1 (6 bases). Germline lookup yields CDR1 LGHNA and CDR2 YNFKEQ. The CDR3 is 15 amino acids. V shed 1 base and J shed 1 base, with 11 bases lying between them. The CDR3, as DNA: TGTGCCAGCAGCCAAGGGGGGCAGGGGTCCTACGAGCAGTACTTC. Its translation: CASSQGGQGSYEQYF.

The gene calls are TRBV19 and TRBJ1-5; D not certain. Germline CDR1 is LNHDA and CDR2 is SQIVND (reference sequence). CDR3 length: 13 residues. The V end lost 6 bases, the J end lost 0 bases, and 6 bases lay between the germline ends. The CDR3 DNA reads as TGTGCCAGTAGCTTCAGTAGCAATCAGCCCCAGCATTTT. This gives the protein CASSFSSNQPQHF. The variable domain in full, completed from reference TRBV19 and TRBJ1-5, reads DGGITQSPKYLFRKEGQNVTLSCEQNLNHDAMYWYRQDPGQGLRLIYYSQIVNDFQKGDIAEGYSVSREKKESFPLTVTSAQKNPTAFYLCASSFSSNQPQHFGDGTRLSIL.

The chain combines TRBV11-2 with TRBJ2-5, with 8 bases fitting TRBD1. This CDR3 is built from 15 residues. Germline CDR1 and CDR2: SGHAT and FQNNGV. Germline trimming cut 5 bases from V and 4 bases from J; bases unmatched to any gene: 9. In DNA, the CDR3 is TGTGCCAGCAGCCAACGGACAGGGTTAAGAGAGACCCAGTACTTC. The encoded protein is CASSQRTGLRETQYF.

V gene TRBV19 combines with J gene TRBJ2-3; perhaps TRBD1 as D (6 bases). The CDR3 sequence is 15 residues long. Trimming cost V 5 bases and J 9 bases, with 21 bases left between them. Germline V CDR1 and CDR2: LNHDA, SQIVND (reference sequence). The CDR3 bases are TGTGCCAGTAGTCCGTTTAGACTGGGGCAGGGGACGCAGTATTTT. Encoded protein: CASSPFRLGQGTQYF.

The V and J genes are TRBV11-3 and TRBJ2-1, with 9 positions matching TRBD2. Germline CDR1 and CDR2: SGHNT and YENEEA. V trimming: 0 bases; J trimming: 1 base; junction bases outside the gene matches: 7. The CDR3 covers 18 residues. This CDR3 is CASSLDRRSGGSYNEQFF. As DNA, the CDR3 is TGTGCCAGCAGCTTAGATCGGAGAAGCGGGGGGTCCTACAATGAGCAGTTCTTC.

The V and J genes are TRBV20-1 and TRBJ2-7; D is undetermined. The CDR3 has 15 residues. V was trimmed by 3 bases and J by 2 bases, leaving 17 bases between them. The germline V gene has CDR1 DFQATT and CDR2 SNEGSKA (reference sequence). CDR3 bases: TGCAGTGCTAGTTATCCAGGCAGACCAACCTACGAGCAGTACTTC. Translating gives CSASYPGRPTYEQYF.

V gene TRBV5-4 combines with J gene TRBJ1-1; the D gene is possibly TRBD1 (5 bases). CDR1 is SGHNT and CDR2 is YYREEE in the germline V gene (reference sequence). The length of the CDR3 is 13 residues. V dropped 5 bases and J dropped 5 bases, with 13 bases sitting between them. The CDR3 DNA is TGTGCCAGCAGGATCGGGGGGAGGACTGAAGCTTTCTTT. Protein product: CASRIGGRTEAFF.

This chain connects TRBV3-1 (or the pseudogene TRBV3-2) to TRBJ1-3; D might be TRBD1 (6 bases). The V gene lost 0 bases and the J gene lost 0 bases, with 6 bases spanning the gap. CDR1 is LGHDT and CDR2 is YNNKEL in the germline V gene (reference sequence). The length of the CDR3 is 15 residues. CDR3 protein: CASSQETGSGNTIYF. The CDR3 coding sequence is TGTGCCAGCAGCCAAGAGACAGGCTCTGGAAACACCATATATTTT.

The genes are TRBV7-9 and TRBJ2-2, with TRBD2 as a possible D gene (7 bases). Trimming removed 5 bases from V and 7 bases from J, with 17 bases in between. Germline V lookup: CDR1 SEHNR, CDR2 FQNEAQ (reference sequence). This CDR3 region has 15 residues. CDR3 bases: TGTGCCAGCAGCAACTCCGGGGGGCTGAACGGGGAGCTGTTTTTT. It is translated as CASSNSGGLNGELFF.

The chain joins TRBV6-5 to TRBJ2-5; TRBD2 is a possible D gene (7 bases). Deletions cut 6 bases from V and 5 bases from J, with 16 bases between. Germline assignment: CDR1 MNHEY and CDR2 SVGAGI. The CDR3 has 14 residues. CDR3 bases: TGTGCCAGCAGGTCTAGCGGAGGGGGGGAGACCCAGTACTTC. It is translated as CASRSSGGGETQYF.

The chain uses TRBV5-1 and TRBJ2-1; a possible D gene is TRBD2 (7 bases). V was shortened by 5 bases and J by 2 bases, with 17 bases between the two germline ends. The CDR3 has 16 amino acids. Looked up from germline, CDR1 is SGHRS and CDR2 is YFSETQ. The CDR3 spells CASRRLGGLAYNEQFF. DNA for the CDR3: TGCGCCAGCAGGAGGCTCGGGGGGCTGGCCTACAATGAGCAGTTCTTC.

This chain's CDR3 is CASSLDRTGGTEAFF. CDR3 nucleotides: TGCGCCAGCAGCCTCGACAGGACGGGAGGCACTGAAGCTTTCTTT. This chain joins TRBV4-3 and TRBJ1-1, with D perhaps TRBD1 (6 bases). CDR3 length: 15 residues. Germline-derived CDR1 and CDR2 are LGHNA and YSLEER. The ends were cut back, 4 bases at V and 4 bases at J, with 16 bases in the middle.

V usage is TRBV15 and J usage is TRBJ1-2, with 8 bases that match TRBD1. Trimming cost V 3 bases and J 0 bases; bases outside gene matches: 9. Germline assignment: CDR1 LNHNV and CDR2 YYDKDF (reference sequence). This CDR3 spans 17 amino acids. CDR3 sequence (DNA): TGTGCCACCAGCAGGCCGACAGGGGCCGACTCTAACTATGGCTACACCTTC. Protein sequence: CATSRPTGADSNYGYTF.

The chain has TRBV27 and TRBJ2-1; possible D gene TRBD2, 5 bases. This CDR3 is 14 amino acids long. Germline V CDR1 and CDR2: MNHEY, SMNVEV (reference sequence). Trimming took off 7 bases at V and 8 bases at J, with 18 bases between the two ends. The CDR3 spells CASTATGERDEQFF. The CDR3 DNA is TGTGCCAGCACTGCCACCGGGGAGAGGGATGAGCAGTTCTTC.

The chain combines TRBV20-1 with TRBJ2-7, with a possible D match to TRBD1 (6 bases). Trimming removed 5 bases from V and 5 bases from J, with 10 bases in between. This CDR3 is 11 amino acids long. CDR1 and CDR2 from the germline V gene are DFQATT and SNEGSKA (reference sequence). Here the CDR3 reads CSADHRDEQYF. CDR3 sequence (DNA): TGCAGTGCTGACCACAGGGACGAGCAGTACTTC.